Presented here are 30 T cell receptor beta chains from one specimen sequenced in a study. Using its own MiXCR run on the RT-PCR reads, TCRdb lists one record per CDR3 protein. The table records more than 600,000 distinct CDR3 sequences, 12% to 15% of them present only once. Sequenced sample: memory CD4+ T cells from blood. The receptors come from a female donor in good health, serving as a healthy control.

This clonotype was observed many times. The V and J genes are TRBV20-1 and TRBJ2-1; D possibly uses TRBD1 or TRBD2 (5 bases each). CDR3 size: 14 residues. CDR1 and CDR2 from the germline V gene are DFQATT and SNEGSKA (reference sequence). Trimming removed 3 bases from V and 9 bases from J, with 18 bases in between. The CDR3 spells CSASSGPLMGEQFF. CDR3 bases: TGCAGTGCTAGTTCGGGGCCCCTAATGGGTGAGCAGTTCTTC.

At least ten counts were recorded for this clonotype. The CDR3 nucleotides are TGTGCCAGCAGTTACCCGGGACTCGGAGTCAATGAGCAGTTCTTC. Amino acid sequence: CASSYPGLGVNEQFF. The J gene is TRBJ2-1, the V gene TRBV6-5; maybe TRBD2 (6 bases). The CDR3 runs 15 residues. Germline values: CDR1 MNHEY, CDR2 SVGAGI. The germline V and J ends were trimmed by 2 bases and 6 bases, with 14 bases remaining between them.

This clonotype was seen only a few times. The chain couples TRBV28 to TRBJ2-5; no firm D call. V was trimmed by 1 base and J by 4 bases, leaving 7 bases between them. There are 13 residues in the CDR3. Germline CDR1 MDHEN, CDR2 SYDVKM. The CDR3 DNA sequence: TGTGCCAGCAGTTTATCCGCGCTAGAGACCCAGTACTTC. It specifies CASSLSALETQYF.

V usage is TRBV6-6 and J usage is TRBJ1-2, with D possibly being TRBD1 (6 bases). This CDR3 spans 14 amino acids. Trimming took 4 bases from V and 7 from J, leaving 16 bases between them. Germline V gene data show CDR1 as MNHNY and CDR2 as SVGAGI (reference sequence). In nucleotides, the CDR3 is TGTGCCAGCAGTTGGGGGGCTGGTCTAAGTGGCTACACCTTC. Its translation is CASSWGAGLSGYTF.

This clonotype showed up just a few times. The DNA of the CDR3 is TGCAGTGCCCTTAGGGGGGTCCAGTACCAAGAGACCCAGTACTTC. Its protein product is CSALRGVQYQETQYF. The V call is TRBV20-1, the J call TRBJ2-5; the D call may be TRBD1 or TRBD2 (6 bases each). Trimming stripped 6 bases from V and 0 bases from J, with 17 bases between. The germline V gene encodes CDR1 DFQATT and CDR2 SNEGSKA (reference sequence). The CDR3 is 15 residues long.

This clonotype was observed many times. V is TRBV20-1 and J is TRBJ2-7; 7 bases line up with TRBD2. J was trimmed by 2 bases and V by 5 bases; bases with no gene match: 12. This CDR3 is 15 amino acids long. Looked up from germline, CDR1 is DFQATT and CDR2 is SNEGSKA (reference sequence). The DNA for the CDR3 is TGCAGTGCTCCCGGGGAGGGACCTTCCCCCTACGAGCAGTACTTC. Amino acid sequence: CSAPGEGPSPYEQYF.

This clonotype was counted ten times or more. The gene calls are TRBV5-1 and TRBJ2-6; 10 nucleotides match TRBD1. V was pared by 4 bases and J by 4 bases, with 5 bases of the junction left unmatched. Germline V gene sequence: CDR1 SGHRS, CDR2 YFSETQ. This CDR3 has 16 amino acids. The CDR3 DNA reads TGCGCCAGCAGCAAAGGGACAGGGGCCGGGGCCAACGTCCTGACTTTC. Translating gives CASSKGTGAGANVLTF.

This rearrangement joins TRBV5-1 to TRBJ1-1; D may be TRBD1 (5 bases). Between the trimmed V and J ends, which lost 0 bases and 1 base, there was a span of 10 bases. The CDR3 has 15 amino acids. CDR1 is SGHRS, CDR2 YFSETQ, per germline. CDR3 sequence reads: CASSLEGHRNTEAFF. The CDR3 nucleotides read TGCGCCAGCAGCTTGGAGGGGCACAGGAACACTGAAGCTTTCTTT.

This clonotype was observed a handful of times. The genes are TRBV3-1 and TRBJ2-7; either TRBD1 or TRBD2 may fit D (5 bases each). V was pared by 3 bases and J by 0 bases, with 12 bases between. CDR3 size: 15 residues. The V gene's germline CDR1 is LGHDT and CDR2 YNNKEL (reference sequence). The CDR3 DNA sequence: TGTGCCAGCAGCCACGGGGCGGAGAGCTCCTACGAGCAGTACTTC. Protein product: CASSHGAESSYEQYF.

This rearrangement joins TRBV18 to TRBJ2-6; D uncertain. The ends were cut back, 3 bases at V and 0 bases at J, with 9 bases in the middle. CDR3 size: 16 residues. Looked up from germline, CDR1 is KGHSH and CDR2 is LQKENI. CDR3 sequence reads: CASSPLSTSGANVLTF. The CDR3 DNA reads as TGTGCCAGCTCACCCCTCAGTACCTCTGGGGCCAACGTCCTGACTTTC.

In this sample, this clonotype turned up a few times. The CDR3 nucleotides read TGTGCCATCAGTCCCCGGGAGAGTGAAAAACTGTTTTTT. It translates to CAISPRESEKLFF. This chain joins TRBV10-3 and TRBJ1-4, with unresolved D. This CDR3 has 13 residues. CDR1 is ENHRY and CDR2 is SYGVKD in the germline V gene. Trimming removed 5 bases at V and 7 bases at J, with 11 bases between.

This rearrangement joins TRBV24-1 to TRBJ1-1; 7 bases map to TRBD1. This CDR3 spans 14 amino acids. The trim removed 10 bases at V and 2 bases at J, leaving 9 bases unmatched. Germline lookup yields CDR1 KGHDR and CDR2 SFDVKD. CDR3 sequence reads: CATKDRDLNTEAFF. CDR3 coding DNA: TGTGCCACGAAAGACAGGGACCTTAACACTGAAGCTTTCTTT.

This clonotype occurred a few times. J is TRBJ2-7 and V is TRBV6-5, with 7 positions matching TRBD1. Germline CDR1 reads MNHEY; CDR2 reads SVGAGI. V dropped 5 bases and J dropped 7; count of bases not matched to a gene: 11. The CDR3 has 14 amino acids. The CDR3 sequence: CASSTDRERWEQYF. The CDR3 DNA sequence: TGTGCCAGCAGTACTGACAGGGAACGGTGGGAGCAGTACTTC.

This clonotype was observed many times. The V call is TRBV7-8, the J call TRBJ2-3; 10 nucleotides agree with TRBD1. This CDR3 spans 20 amino acids. Trimming cost V 0 bases and J 2 bases; bases outside gene matches: 14. CDR1 SGHVS and CDR2 FQNEAQ come from the germline V gene. The CDR3 bases are TGTGCCAGCAGCTTAGCTATCCCGGGACAGGGGTTTGTCTACACAGATACGCAGTATTTT. Protein product: CASSLAIPGQGFVYTDTQYF.

The sample holds many counts of this clonotype. The chain uses TRBV10-3 and TRBJ1-2, with a tentative D call TRBD1 (5 bases). This CDR3 spans 12 amino acids. The V gene lost 2 bases and the J gene lost 6 bases, with 7 bases spanning the gap. Germline V gene data show CDR1 as ENHRY and CDR2 as SYGVKD. For the CDR3, the DNA is TGTGCCATCAGTGAGGCAGGGAATGGCTACACCTTC. Its protein is CAISEAGNGYTF.

This chain uses TRBV7-9 with TRBJ2-3; D gene unclear. Germline lookup yields CDR1 SEHNR and CDR2 FQNEAQ (reference sequence). The CDR3 has 15 residues. Trimming pared 5 bases from V and 1 base from J, leaving 13 bases between. The CDR3 region has the DNA TGTGCCAGCAGCCCTGGCATTTCGGGCACAGATACGCAGTATTTT. It translates to CASSPGISGTDTQYF.

A few counts support this clonotype. The chain couples TRBV7-9 to TRBJ2-7, with D perhaps TRBD2 (5 bases). CDR3 length: 15 amino acids. CDR1 and CDR2 (germline): SEHNR, FQNEAQ (reference sequence). V was pared by 5 bases and J by 0 bases, with 14 bases between. The DNA for the CDR3 is TGTGCCAGCAGCCCAGGACTGCAGAGCTCCTACGAGCAGTACTTC. Translation: CASSPGLQSSYEQYF.

The rearrangement joins TRBV7-2 to TRBJ2-7, with 10 positions matching TRBD1. Trimming took 1 base from V and 2 from J; bases not matched to a gene: 5. The CDR3 length is 16 residues. Germline CDR1 reads SGHTA; CDR2 reads FQGNSA. CDR3 coding DNA: TGTGCCAGCAGCTTAGGTACCGGGACAGGGGCCTACGAGCAGTACTTC. Residues: CASSLGTGTGAYEQYF.

This clonotype came up many times. The chain recombines TRBV5-1 with TRBJ1-1; the D gene is possibly TRBD1 (6 bases). The CDR3 covers 15 residues. The V gene's germline CDR1 is SGHRS and CDR2 YFSETQ. Trimming took 1 base from V and 1 from J, leaving 11 bases between them. The CDR3 region has the DNA TGCGCCAGCAGCTTGACTGGGACACCGAACACTGAAGCTTTCTTT. It yields the protein CASSLTGTPNTEAFF.

The chain recombines TRBV15 with TRBJ2-7; 10 nucleotides match TRBD2. V lost 11 bases, J lost 7 bases, and 17 bases stayed unmatched. CDR1 and CDR2 from the germline V gene are LNHNV and YYDKDF (reference sequence). The CDR3 sequence is 15 residues long. CDR3 sequence reads: CASAGGLAGAGEQYF. DNA of the CDR3: TGTGCCTCCGCGGGCGGGCTAGCGGGAGCAGGGGAGCAGTACTTC. Based on the CDR3 plus reference TRBV15 and TRBJ2-7, the full variable domain is DAMVIQNPRYQVTQFGKPVTLSCSQTLNHNVMYWYQQKSSQAPKLLFHYYDKDFNNEADTPDNFQSRRPNTSFCFLDIRSPGLGDTAMYLCASAGGLAGAGEQYFGPGTRLTVT.

This clonotype has ten or more counts. This chain joins TRBV7-6 and TRBJ2-3; D unclear. CDR1 and CDR2 (germline): SGHVS, FNYEAQ. The CDR3 contains 15 residues. V dropped 1 base and J dropped 4 bases, with 12 bases sitting between them. This CDR3 reads CASSLELSRADTQYF. In nucleotides, the CDR3 is TGTGCCAGCAGCTTAGAGCTGTCCAGAGCAGATACGCAGTATTTT.

This clonotype was observed at least ten times. The chain employs TRBV7-2 and TRBJ2-5; no firm D call. Trimming cost V 3 bases and J 2 bases, with 10 bases left between them. CDR1 SGHTA and CDR2 FQGNSA come from the germline V gene. The CDR3 totals 14 residues. DNA for the CDR3: TGTGCCAGCAGCTTGTCGGCGGCGCAAGAGACCCAGTACTTC. Translated: CASSLSAAQETQYF.

This clonotype was seen repeatedly, ten times or more. The chain combines TRBV29-1 with TRBJ2-7; 7 positions agree with TRBD2. V lost 4 bases, J lost 2 bases, and 5 bases stayed unmatched. CDR1 is SQVTM and CDR2 is ANQGSEA in the germline V gene. The CDR3 spans 13 residues. The DNA of the CDR3 is TGCAGCGTTGTAGGGGAGGGAGCCTACGAGCAGTACTTC. This translates into CSVVGEGAYEQYF.

This clonotype was counted between two and nine times. The chain employs TRBV5-1 and TRBJ1-1, with TRBD1 matching over 9 bases. The V and J ends lost 5 bases and 0 bases, in that order; junction bases with no gene match: 11. The CDR3 is made up of 17 amino acids. Germline lookup yields CDR1 SGHRS and CDR2 YFSETQ. CDR3: CASRQTGTGSLNTEAFF. For the CDR3, the DNA is TGCGCCAGCAGACAAACCGGGACAGGGAGTTTGAACACTGAAGCTTTCTTT. Complete variable domain (other parts from reference TRBV5-1 and TRBJ1-1): KAGVTQTPRYLIKTRGQQVTLSCSPISGHRSVSWYQQTPGQGLQFLFEYFSETQRNKGNFPGRFSGRQFSNSRSEMNVSTLELGDSALYLCASRQTGTGSLNTEAFFGQGTRLTVV.

There are many counts of this clonotype. The rearrangement joins TRBV12-3 or TRBV12-4 to TRBJ2-2; maybe TRBD1 (6 bases). The CDR3 runs to 14 residues. V lost 5 bases, J lost 5 bases, and 12 bases lay in between. The CDR3 spells CASSPTGLTGELFF. The DNA for the CDR3 is TGTGCCAGCAGTCCCACAGGGTTGACCGGGGAGCTGTTTTTT.

At least ten counts were recorded for this clonotype. The chain uses TRBV6-5 and TRBJ2-7; perhaps TRBD2 as D (6 bases). This CDR3 is built from 15 residues. Trimming shortened V by 6 bases and J by 4 bases, and 19 bases separated the two germline ends. Germline CDR1 reads MNHEY; CDR2 reads SVGAGI. Here the CDR3 reads CASSPVYMGTYEQYF. The CDR3 bases are TGTGCCAGCAGCCCTGTCTACATGGGGACTTACGAGCAGTACTTC.

The chain is built from TRBV4-3 and TRBJ1-6; TRBD1 might be the D (5 bases). V gave up 1 base and J gave up 8 bases, with 21 bases separating them. This CDR3 region has 18 residues. Germline V gene data show CDR1 as LGHNA and CDR2 as YSLEER. This chain's CDR3 is CASSQGLYRDGGHSPLHF. Written as DNA, the CDR3 is TGCGCCAGCAGCCAAGGATTATACCGGGACGGAGGCCATTCACCCCTCCACTTT.

The rearrangement joins TRBV7-2 to TRBJ2-3, with D unresolved. This CDR3 comprises 15 residues. Germline V lookup: CDR1 SGHTA, CDR2 FQGNSA. V was shortened by 5 bases and J by 1 base, with 13 bases between the two germline ends. DNA of the CDR3: TGTGCCAGCAGCCCTTATAGCATGGGCACAGATACGCAGTATTTT. Protein: CASSPYSMGTDTQYF. Together with reference TRBV7-2 and TRBJ2-3, the CDR3 gives the full variable domain: GAGVSQSPSNKVTEKGKDVELRCDPISGHTALYWYRQSLGQGLEFLIYFQGNSAPDKSGLPSDRFSAERTGGSVSTLTIQRTQQEDSAVYLCASSPYSMGTDTQYFGPGTRLTVL.

The sample holds many counts of this clonotype. V is TRBV6-5 and J is TRBJ2-1; 10 bases match TRBD2. The CDR3 length is 16 residues. Germline loops: CDR1 MNHEY, CDR2 SVGAGI. V lost 0 bases, J lost 8 bases, and 7 bases stayed unmatched. The CDR3 reads CASSYSPAGGVDEQFF. CDR3 DNA sequence: TGTGCCAGCAGTTACTCTCCAGCGGGAGGGGTCGATGAGCAGTTCTTC.

V usage is TRBV4-3 and J usage is TRBJ2-7; D gene unclear. Germline CDR1 reads LGHNA; CDR2 reads YSLEER. CDR3 length: 14 amino acids. V was clipped by 1 base and J by 0 bases, with 7 bases between them. DNA of the CDR3: TGCGCCAGCAGCCAAGGACTGTTCTCCTACGAGCAGTACTTC. Amino acid sequence: CASSQGLFSYEQYF.